This TCR beta chain was identified in a study of cytotoxic CD8 clonotypes in ibrutinib-treated CLL. Looked up from germline, CDR1 is SEHNR and CDR2 is FQNEAQ (reference sequence). The V gene lost 5 bases and the J gene lost 7 bases, with 9 bases spanning the gap. This CDR3 is 12 amino acids long. Notes on this clone: Antigen unknown.

General observations from the study: While tracking circulating CD8+ T-cell counts, baseline clonality exceeded that of age-matched healthy donors. Sustained-remission and progressing patients diverged in sampling times. Clonality, elevated at ibrutinib response, dropped back toward baseline at progression. Treatment saw public clonotypes, which were uncommon, either contract or stay stable.

The data were produced by immunoSEQ multiplex PCR, yet TCRdb's version contains in-frame clones alone and is incomplete. The table shows around 250,000 clones, with under 75% occurring only once. The genes are TRBV7-9 and TRBJ1-3; D call uncertain. The TCR comes from a human donor with chronic lymphocytic leukemia. This specimen consisted of PBMCs, obtained after 24 months of ibrutinib treatment. CDR3 in DNA: TGTGCCAGCAGCACAGACCCCAACACCATATATTTT. Its translation: CASSTDPNTIYF.